The 10 T cell receptor beta chains below come from one sample, sequenced in a study of blood T cell repertoires in COVID-19. TCRdb's table, derived via immunoSEQ multiplex PCR, lists solely in-frame clones and lacks some. The sample yields about 120,000 clones, roughly 80% seen once. Input material: peripheral blood. The receptor source for this set is a human donor in a cohort sampled during active COVID-19.

The gene calls are TRBV7-9 and TRBJ1-1, with TRBD1 matching over 9 bases. Germline CDR1 is SEHNR and CDR2 is FQNEAQ (reference sequence). There are 14 residues in the CDR3. J was trimmed by 6 bases and V by 3 bases; bases with no gene match: 5. CDR3 amino acids: CASSFTQGAAEAFF. CDR3 bases: TGTGCCAGCAGCTTCACACAGGGGGCGGCTGAAGCTTTCTTT.

The gene calls are TRBV28 and TRBJ1-2, with D perhaps TRBD1 (6 bases). V was trimmed by 3 bases and J by 8 bases, leaving 13 bases between them. Looked up from germline, CDR1 is MDHEN and CDR2 is SYDVKM. The CDR3 extends over 13 amino acids. The CDR3 region is CASSFQQGRGYTF. CDR3 nucleotides: TGTGCCAGCAGTTTCCAACAGGGTCGGGGCTACACCTTC.

This clone was counted a few times. The chain has TRBV7-9 and TRBJ2-2, with TRBD1 as a possible D gene (6 bases). The germline V and J ends were trimmed by 1 base and 0 bases, with 12 bases remaining between them. This CDR3 is 17 amino acids long. Per the germline V gene, CDR1 is SEHNR and CDR2 is FQNEAQ (reference sequence). This chain's CDR3 is CASSLGFEGANTGELFF. The CDR3 region has the DNA TGTGCCAGCAGCTTAGGTTTTGAGGGGGCGAACACCGGGGAGCTGTTTTTT.

As for this clone: At the DNA level, this CDR3 is encoded by other sequences in the same sample as well. The V and J genes are TRBV4-1 and TRBJ2-1; D is perhaps TRBD2 (5 bases). Germline V gene sequence: CDR1 MGHRA, CDR2 YSYEKL. V gave up 4 bases and J gave up 8 bases, with 18 bases separating them. There are 15 residues in the CDR3. As DNA, the CDR3 is TGCGCCAGCAGCCCAGGAAGTACTAGTGGAGATGAGCAGTTCTTC. Residues: CASSPGSTSGDEQFF.

CDR3 region: CASSKAPGNNSPLHF. CDR3 DNA: TGTGCCAGCAGCAAGGCCCCAGGGAATAATTCACCCCTCCACTTT. J is TRBJ1-6 and V is TRBV7-2; D possibly corresponds to TRBD1 (5 bases). Per the germline V gene, CDR1 is SGHTA and CDR2 is FQGNSA. Trimming removed 5 bases at V and 5 bases at J, with 13 bases between. This CDR3 region has 15 residues. Together with reference TRBV7-2 and TRBJ1-6, the CDR3 gives the full variable domain: GAGVSQSPSNKVTEKGKDVELRCDPISGHTALYWYRQSLGQGLEFLIYFQGNSAPDKSGLPSDRFSAERTGGSVSTLTIQRTQQEDSAVYLCASSKAPGNNSPLHFGNGTRLTVT.

The genes are TRBV2 and TRBJ2-2; a weak D match, TRBD1 (7 bases). The CDR3 is 13 residues long. Trimming pared 7 bases from V and 7 bases from J, leaving 13 bases between. The V gene's germline CDR1 is SNHLY and CDR2 FYNNEI. The CDR3 DNA is TGTGCCAGCACGGCAGGGGGGTACGGGGAGCTGTTTTTT. The encoded protein is CASTAGGYGELFF.

The chain links TRBV5-8 to TRBJ1-1; D remains ambiguous. The CDR3 is 13 residues long. Germline V lookup: CDR1 SGHTS, CDR2 YDEGEE. V lost 7 bases and J lost 4, with 14 bases in between. The CDR3 reads CASCISWSTEAFF. DNA of the CDR3: TGTGCCAGCTGCATCTCCTGGAGCACTGAAGCTTTCTTT.

The V gene is TRBV6-2 or TRBV6-3, the J gene TRBJ1-1; D might be TRBD1 (6 bases). Germline V gene data show CDR1 as MNHEY and CDR2 as SVGEGT. The V gene lost 5 bases and the J gene lost 1 base, with 8 bases spanning the gap. The CDR3 totals 13 residues. The CDR3 spells CASSGQSNTEAFF. CDR3 nucleotide sequence: TGTGCCAGCAGTGGACAGTCGAACACTGAAGCTTTCTTT.

The chain couples TRBV6-5 to TRBJ1-5; perhaps TRBD1 as D (5 bases). CDR1 and CDR2 from the germline V gene are MNHEY and SVGAGI. The CDR3 consists of 14 residues. V lost 2 bases, J lost 4 bases, and 9 bases lay in between. Written as DNA, the CDR3 is TGTGCCAGCAGTTACGGGGCAGTTAATCAGCCCCAGCATTTT. It codes for CASSYGAVNQPQHF.

The gene calls are TRBV6-1 and TRBJ1-3; maybe TRBD1 (5 bases). V dropped 0 bases and J dropped 5 bases, with 11 bases sitting between them. This CDR3 is 15 amino acids long. Germline V lookup: CDR1 MNHNS, CDR2 SASEGT. The DNA for the CDR3 is TGTGCCAGCAGTGAAGCAGGGACTGGTCGAAACACCATATATTTT. Its protein is CASSEAGTGRNTIYF.